The 23 T cell receptor delta chains given below trace back to one sample, sequenced in a study of human gamma delta and Vdelta1 T cells (dated by TCRdb to 2016 to 2018). The library was produced with PCR. The data were produced on an Illumina MiSeq. TCRdb called clones afresh from the public reads with CATT; identical DNA rows were later merged. The sample has 4,000 to 5,000 delta-chain clones on record, roughly 25% of them singletons. The ten largest clones add up to roughly 69% of the sample. Sequencing was performed on naive CD27+ Vdelta1 gamma-delta T cells from blood. These receptors came from a human donor in good health.

Comments on this clone: A far larger clone lies a single base away; this is likely a read error. Different DNA sequences within this sample yield the same CDR3. V is TRDV1 and J is TRDJ1, with TRDD2 matching 9 bases. CDR3 length equals 21 residues. V trimming: 9 bases; J trimming: 0 bases; junction bases outside the gene matches: 26. Germline CDR1 reads TSWWSYY; CDR2 reads QGS. The CDR3 coding sequence is TGTGCTCTGACACGAGGCCTTCCTACGCCTCTGGGGACCTTGTACACCGATAAACTCATCTTT. It specifies CALTRGLPTPLGTLYTDKLIF.

This clone was seen a few times. The rearrangement links TRDV1 to TRDJ1; 13 bases are shared with TRDD3. Per the germline V gene, CDR1 is TSWWSYY and CDR2 is QGS. The CDR3 has 25 residues. Germline trimming cut 2 bases from V and 0 bases from J; bases unmatched to any gene: 27. As DNA, the CDR3 is TGTGCTCTTGGGGAAAACAAGGCCTTCCCGGTCTCTGTACTGGGGGATACGCCCGACACCGATAAACTCATCTTT. It encodes CALGENKAFPVSVLGDTPDTDKLIF.

By frequency in the sample, this clone is medium-sized. A far larger clone lies a single base away; this is likely a read error. The rearrangement uses TRDV1 and TRDJ1, with TRDD3 matching 11 bases. Germline V gene sequence: CDR1 TSWWSYY, CDR2 QGS. This CDR3 contains 22 residues. With V trimmed by 1 base and J by 8 bases, 27 bases remained unmatched. CDR3 in amino acids: CALGEPCVWGIRGWQNNNKLIF. In DNA, the CDR3 is TGTGCTCTTGGGGAACCCTGCGTATGGGGGATACGCGGTTGGCAAAACAACAACAAACTCATCTTT.

As for this clone: Translating this DNA gives a protein that differs at residue 14 from the TCRdb one, which belongs to a much larger clone; a read error is likely, and the protein shown is this translation. V usage is TRDV1 and J usage is TRDJ1; 7 nucleotides line up with TRDD3. Looked up from germline, CDR1 is TSWWSYY and CDR2 is QGS. V trimming: 0 bases; J trimming: 3 bases; junction bases outside the gene matches: 25. This CDR3 comprises 22 residues. CDR3: CALGELPLPALLGNTRSDKLIF. CDR3 sequence (DNA): TGTGCTCTTGGGGAACTTCCCCTCCCTGCCCTACTGGGGAATACGCGATCCGATAAACTCATCTTT.

As concerns this clone: A far larger clone is just one base off, so this is likely a read error. This specimen includes other DNA sequences encoding the same CDR3. The chain couples TRDV1 to TRDJ1, with 11 bases identical to TRDD3. Germline lookup yields CDR1 TSWWSYY and CDR2 QGS. V was clipped by 4 bases and J by 4 bases; unmatched bases: 32. The CDR3 has 24 residues. This chain's CDR3 is CALGAKSVRPGTGGYVGWSDKLIF. CDR3 nucleotide sequence: TGTGCTCTTGGGGCCAAATCTGTCCGTCCAGGTACTGGGGGATATGTAGGTTGGAGCGATAAACTCATCTTT.

This clone showed up just once. The V gene is TRDV1, the J gene TRDJ1, with 8 bases matching TRDD3. CDR1 TSWWSYY and CDR2 QGS come from the germline V gene. V lost 2 bases and J lost 4; bases outside the gene matches: 21. The CDR3 loop spans 20 amino acids. In DNA, the CDR3 is TGTGCTCTTGGGGAAATCCGTTACTTTCCTGTTACTGGGGGCTTCGATAAACTCATCTTT. This sequence encodes CALGEIRYFPVTGGFDKLIF.

By its share, this clone is medium-sized. This likely reflects a read error, since a far larger clone is one base away. The sample has other DNA sequences that encode this CDR3 too. The V call is TRDV1, the J call TRDJ1; 9 nucleotides line up with TRDD3. Germline CDR1 reads TSWWSYY; CDR2 reads QGS. The CDR3 is 18 residues long. The CDR3 bases are TGTGCTCTTGGGGAAAGGAGGTACTGGGGGAGGTACACCGATAAGCTCATCTTT. This codes for CALGERRYWGRYTDKLIF.

The V and J genes are TRDV1 and TRDJ1; TRDD3 agrees at 12 bases. The CDR3 length is 22 residues. Trimming at V came to 5 bases and at J to 5 bases, leaving 27 bases not matched to a gene. CDR1 and CDR2 (germline): TSWWSYY, QGS. The CDR3 sequence: CALGTHLPPQQLPWGIRDKLIF. The CDR3, as DNA: TGTGCTCTTGGGACTCATCTTCCTCCCCAACAATTGCCCTGGGGGATACGTGATAAACTCATCTTT.

Concerning this clone itself: The protein in TCRdb stems from a much larger clone and differs at residue 7 from this DNA's translation, likely a read error; here the protein is translated from the DNA. The chain uses TRDV1 and TRDJ1; 11 bases align to TRDD3. The CDR3 consists of 20 residues. Unmatched junction bases numbered 12, after V lost 0 bases and J lost 0 bases. Per germline, CDR1 TSWWSYY and CDR2 QGS. CDR3 DNA: TGTGCTCTTGGGGAACTAATGACTCCGTACTGGGGGATATACACCGATAAACTCATCTTT. Translation: CALGELMTPYWGIYTDKLIF.

This clone is judged medium-sized. This likely stems from a read error, as it lies one base from a far larger clone. The chain carries TRDV1 and TRDJ1; 11 positions match TRDD3. Germline-derived CDR1 and CDR2 are TSWWSYY and QGS. The J segment lost 8 bases and the V segment lost 1 base, leaving 27 bases of the junction unmatched. This CDR3 spans 22 amino acids. The CDR3 region has the DNA TGTGCTCTTGGGGAACCCTACGTATGGGGGATACGCGGTTGGCACAACAACAACAAACTCATCTTT. Residues: CALGEPYVWGIRGWHNNNKLIF.

The genes are TRDV1 and TRDJ1, with D possibly TRDD3 on 7 matching bases. CDR1 is TSWWSYY, CDR2 QGS, per germline. V was pared by 2 bases and J by 3 bases, with 28 bases between. CDR3 size: 20 residues. The CDR3 DNA reads TGTGCTCTTGGGGAATTCCTATTTACGTACCGGGGGATCGGGGCCGATAAACTCATCTTT. Its protein product is CALGEFLFTYRGIGADKLIF.

This clone came up a few times. Since a far larger clone is one base different, this is likely a read error. The same CDR3 can be traced to other DNA sequences in this sample. This chain links TRDV1 with TRDJ1, with D uncertain. Germline values: CDR1 TSWWSYY, CDR2 QGS. The CDR3 has 19 amino acids. CDR3 sequence (DNA): TGTGCTCTTGGGGAGGTGGTTCTCTTTGGGAGGATTTGGACCGACAAACTCATCTTT. Its translation is CALGEVVLFGRIWTDKLIF.

The chain couples TRDV1 to TRDJ1; 11 nucleotides agree with TRDD3. Germline assignment: CDR1 TSWWSYY and CDR2 QGS. With V trimmed by 4 bases and J by 0 bases, 13 bases remained unmatched. The CDR3 has 19 amino acids. As DNA, the CDR3 is TGTGCTCTTGGGGGCGATTTGGGGGATACGCCTTTGTACACCGATAAACTCATCTTT. It codes for CALGGDLGDTPLYTDKLIF.

Worth noting for this clone: It differs at one base from a far larger clone, so likely a read error. The V gene is TRDV1, the J gene TRDJ1, with 13 bases lining up with TRDD3. From germline, CDR1 is TSWWSYY and CDR2 QGS. CDR3 length: 29 residues. CDR3 in DNA: TGTGCTCTTGGGAAACTAGCTGGGTATCTGCCTTCCTTCACTTTACTGGGGGATACGCGGAATCTGTACACCGATAAACTCATCTTT. Protein sequence: CALGKLAGYLPSFTLLGDTRNLYTDKLIF.

This clone was seen a handful of times. V usage is TRDV1 and J usage is TRDJ1; TRDD3 aligns across 13 bases. The CDR3 extends over 24 amino acids. The germline gives CDR1 TSWWSYY, CDR2 QGS. Trimming at V came to 5 bases and at J to 3 bases, leaving 30 bases not matched to a gene. CDR3 bases: TGTGCTCTTGGGCCATCCCGGCAGGCCCCCCCTTACTGGGGGATACGATTCCCGTCCGATAAACTCATCTTT. This sequence encodes CALGPSRQAPPYWGIRFPSDKLIF.

About this clone itself: It differs at one base from a far larger clone, so likely a read error. The identical CDR3 is also encoded by other nucleotide sequences in the sample. The chain carries TRDV1 and TRDJ1, with D perhaps TRDD2 (9 bases). Trimming removed 6 bases at V and 0 bases at J, with 41 bases between. The CDR3 has 24 residues. Germline-derived CDR1 and CDR2 are TSWWSYY and QGS. The CDR3 here is CALGDLPRPSYRWGIHYYTDKLIF. CDR3 coding DNA: TGTGCTCTTGGCGATCTCCCTCGCCCTTCCTACAGGTGGGGGATTCACTATTACACCGATAAACTCATCTTT.

A remark on this clone: At the DNA level, this CDR3 is encoded by other sequences in the same sample as well. The chain uses TRDV1 and TRDJ1, with D perhaps matching TRDD2 (6 bases). The CDR3 loop spans 19 amino acids. V was pared by 2 bases and J by 5 bases, with 27 bases between. Germline CDR1 is TSWWSYY and CDR2 is QGS. CDR3 nucleotide sequence: TGTGCTCTTGGGGAAGTGCGGCCTTCCCTCGAGTACTGGCCGGATAAACTCATCTTT. Its translation: CALGEVRPSLEYWPDKLIF.

About this clone: A far bigger clonotype differs at one base, so this is likely a read error. Other DNA sequences of this sample code for an identical CDR3. The chain links TRDV1 to TRDJ1; 10 nucleotides agree with TRDD3. V dropped 4 bases and J dropped 0; count of bases not matched to a gene: 14. Germline V gene sequence: CDR1 TSWWSYY, CDR2 QGS. The CDR3 is 19 residues long. The CDR3 DNA sequence: TGTGCTCTTGGGGCCTATCGTTTGGGGGATACCTGGTACACCGATAAACTCATCTTT. This sequence encodes CALGAYRLGDTWYTDKLIF.

With respect to this clone: A far larger clone differs by one base, so this is likely a read error. V gene TRDV1 combines with J gene TRDJ1, with 13 bases that match TRDD3. With 0 bases clipped from V and 0 bases from J, the junction kept 37 bases outside the gene matches. Germline V gives CDR1 TSWWSYY, CDR2 QGS. This CDR3 region has 29 residues. The CDR3 DNA reads TGTGCTCTTGGGGAACTAGCTGGGTATCTGCCTTCCTCCACTTTACTGGGGGATACGCGGAATCTGTACACCGATAAACTCATCTTT. It yields the protein CALGELAGYLPSSTLLGDTRNLYTDKLIF.

This clone counts as medium-sized (0.01 to 0.1%). This sequence may be a read error, since a much larger clone differs from it by one base. This chain joins TRDV1 and TRDJ1, with 13 positions matching TRDD3. The CDR3 consists of 24 residues. The V segment lost 4 bases and the J segment 4 bases; nucleotides outside the gene matches: 30. Looked up from germline, CDR1 is TSWWSYY and CDR2 is QGS. The CDR3 here is CALGANSVRPGTGGYVGWSDKLIF. In DNA form, the CDR3 reads TGTGCTCTTGGGGCCAACTCTGTCCGTCCAGGTACTGGGGGATACGTAGGTTGGAGCGATAAACTCATCTTT.

This clone was detected only once. One end of the junction varies from germline; a read error may be responsible. The chain couples TRDV1 to TRDJ1; tentative D call: TRDD3 (5 bases). CDR1 and CDR2 (germline): TSWWSYY, QGS. The CDR3 length is 20 residues. This chain's CDR3 is CALGERRGMSGGFVTDKPIF. CDR3 DNA sequence: TGTGCTCTTGGGGAACGGCGAGGGATGTCCGGGGGGTTCGTCACCGATAAACCCATCTTT.

This chain joins TRDV1 and TRDJ1, with 9 nucleotides matching TRDD3. The ends lost 2 bases at V and 2 bases at J; junction bases unmatched: 15. This CDR3 spans 19 amino acids. Germline CDR1 reads TSWWSYY; CDR2 reads QGS. DNA of the CDR3: TGTGCTCTTGGGGAAATTTGGGGACGGGGATACGCGGGAACCGATAAACTCATCTTT. As protein: CALGEIWGRGYAGTDKLIF.

This clone was seen only a few times. This chain connects TRDV1 to TRDJ1, with no clear D. Trimming took off 3 bases at V and 1 base at J, with 12 bases between the two ends. CDR1 is TSWWSYY, CDR2 QGS, per germline. This CDR3 spans 15 amino acids. CDR3 coding DNA: TGTGCTCTTGGGGAGCCAGTTTCGGGCACCGATAAACTCATCTTT. Amino acid sequence: CALGEPVSGTDKLIF.